The table lists the clone carrying this T cell receptor beta chain with a few counts. Its antigen is as yet unknown. Primers used in a second PCR of roughly 7 to 12 cycles were a sample-barcoded 5' primer and a J-beta primer mix. TCRdb analysed the 5' RACE reads with MiXCR anew, one entry per CDR3 protein. The sample lists 1,500,000 or so distinct CDR3 sequences, roughly 60% occurring once. The data were obtained in a study of blood T cells in healthy people across ages. Extraction yielded at least 6 micrograms of total RNA per sample. Study results and caveats: Among T cells, TCR beta diversity per million cells dropped roughly linearly as age rose. Long-lived donors exceeded aged donors in naive CD4+ cells and diversity.

What was sequenced was blood. This receptor was taken from a man aged 18 to 30 in good health.

The chain's CDR3 is CASSLQENSPLHF. The CDR3 nucleotides read TGTGCCAGCTCACTTCAGGAGAATTCACCCCTCCACTTT. The chain has TRBV18 and TRBJ1-6; D is undetermined. Trimming removed 4 bases at V and 7 bases at J, with 8 bases between. CDR1 and CDR2 from the germline V gene are KGHSH and LQKENI. The CDR3 extends over 13 amino acids.